Following are 22 T cell receptor beta chains from one sample sequenced in a study of somatic mutations in cytotoxic T cells in rheumatoid arthritis. The assay was immunoSEQ multiplex PCR, and TCRdb's table has in-frame clones only and misses some. The table lists some 14,000 clones, roughly 73% of them singletons. Sequencing was performed on CD8+ T cells sorted from blood. These TCRs come from an adult with rheumatoid arthritis.

The CDR3 loop is CASSKSRASLYHDEQYV. In DNA form, the CDR3 reads TGTGCCAGCAGCAAATCCAGGGCTTCCCTCTATCACGACGAGCAGTACGTC. V gene TRBV21-1 combines with J gene TRBJ2-7; TRBD1 is the table's D call and was not checked against the DNA. TRBV21-1 is shown as a pseudogene. The CDR3 runs to 17 residues.

V gene TRBV28 combines with J gene TRBJ2-7; tentatively, D is TRBD2 (5 bases). V was clipped by 6 bases and J by 3 bases, with 18 bases between them. Germline lookup yields CDR1 MDHEN and CDR2 SYDVKM. The CDR3 totals 15 residues. The CDR3 nucleotides read TGTGCCAGCAGCCCCCCCCTCGAGGGCAGCTACGAGCAGTACTTC. Protein sequence: CASSPPLEGSYEQYF.

This clone was seen only a few times. This chain joins TRBV7-8 and TRBJ2-7; D possibly matches TRBD1 or TRBD2 (5 bases each). Trimming removed 5 bases at V and 2 bases at J, with 13 bases between. CDR1 is SGHVS, CDR2 FQNEAQ, per germline. The length of the CDR3 is 14 residues. CDR3 amino acids: CASSPGTRAYEQYF. In DNA form, the CDR3 reads TGTGCCAGCAGCCCCGGGACCCGAGCCTACGAGCAGTACTTC. Using reference TRBV7-8 and TRBJ2-7 for the parts outside the CDR3, the full variable domain is GAGVSQSPRYKVAKRGQDVALRCDPISGHVSLFWYQQALGQGPEFLTYFQNEAQLDKSGLPSDRFFAERPEGSVSTLKIQRTQQEDSAVYLCASSPGTRAYEQYFGPGTRLTVT.

In its sample, this clone was seen a few times. The gene calls are TRBV14 and TRBJ2-5; the D gene could be TRBD1 or TRBD2 (5 bases each). The CDR3 is made up of 15 amino acids. CDR1 and CDR2 (germline): SGHDN, FVKESK. V was cut by 1 base and J by 4 bases, with 13 bases left in between. The CDR3 loop is CASSQGVSRGETQYF. CDR3 DNA: TGTGCCAGCAGCCAAGGTGTCTCGAGGGGAGAGACCCAGTACTTC.

This sequence joins TRBV10-3 and TRBJ1-2, with unresolved D. The germline V gene encodes CDR1 ENHRY and CDR2 SYGVKD. V shed 2 bases and J shed 4 bases, with 20 bases lying between them. This CDR3 region has 17 residues. Here the CDR3 DNA reads TGTGCCATCAGTGAGCCTACCACAGATCCGCGGGGCTATGGCTACACCTTC. Its translation is CAISEPTTDPRGYGYTF.

This chain uses TRBV5-6 with TRBJ2-5; 12 positions agree with TRBD2. From germline, CDR1 is SGHDT and CDR2 YYEEEE. The CDR3 runs 17 residues. J lost 1 base, V lost 0 bases, and 4 bases had no gene match. As DNA, the CDR3 is TGTGCCAGCAGCTTGGCTTGGACTAGCGGGGTCCAAGAGACCCAGTACTTC. This gives the protein CASSLAWTSGVQETQYF.

V is TRBV11-2 and J is TRBJ1-4; the match to TRBD1 covers 7 bases. CDR1 and CDR2 from the germline V gene are SGHAT and FQNNGV. The CDR3 consists of 15 residues. J lost 0 bases, V lost 7 bases, and 5 bases had no gene match. Here the CDR3 reads CASTGQRPTNEKLFF. The DNA for the CDR3 is TGTGCCAGCACGGGACAGAGACCAACTAATGAAAAACTGTTTTTT.

This clone was observed a few times. The chain carries TRBV5-6 and TRBJ1-5; no definite D call. CDR3 size: 13 residues. CDR1 is SGHDT, CDR2 YYEEEE, per germline. Trimming took 2 bases from V and 3 from J, leaving 6 bases between them. The CDR3 region has the DNA TGTGCCAGCAGCTTACTGAACAATCAGCCCCAGCATTTT. This encodes CASSLLNNQPQHF.

The genes are TRBV13 and TRBJ1-5; D call uncertain. V lost 0 bases to trimming and J lost 5 bases, with 8 bases between them. Germline CDR1 PRHDT, CDR2 FYEKMQ (reference sequence). This CDR3 is built from 14 residues. The CDR3 DNA sequence: TGTGCCAGCAGCTTAGGGATGTCCGATCAGCCCCAGCATTTT. Residues: CASSLGMSDQPQHF.

V gene TRBV7-9 combines with J gene TRBJ2-5; no clear D. With 4 bases removed from V and 5 bases from J, the gap between germline ends came to 17 bases. The CDR3 contains 15 residues. Germline-derived CDR1 and CDR2 are SEHNR and FQNEAQ (reference sequence). The CDR3 DNA is TGTGCCAGCAGCTCGTGGAAGGGCTCCAGGGAGACCCAGTACTTC. It yields the protein CASSSWKGSRETQYF.

The rearrangement joins TRBV12-5 to TRBJ1-1; D not resolved. The germline V gene encodes CDR1 LGHNT and CDR2 FRNRAP. V was cut by 3 bases and J by 6 bases, with 8 bases left in between. This CDR3 is built from 12 residues. CDR3 loop: CASGLGPSEAFF. The CDR3 nucleotides are TGTGCTAGTGGTTTAGGGCCCTCTGAAGCTTTCTTT.

The chain recombines TRBV6-1 with TRBJ2-1; 8 positions agree with TRBD2. Germline-derived CDR1 and CDR2 are MNHNS and SASEGT. This CDR3 is built from 15 residues. J gave up 8 bases and V 5 bases, and 11 bases lay outside the gene matches. CDR3 nucleotides: TGTGCCAGCAGTTTCCGGGCCCCGGGAGGGGATGAGCAGTTCTTC. Translated, it gives CASSFRAPGGDEQFF.

The V call is TRBV4-2, the J call TRBJ1-4; TRBD1 matches 7 bases. Germline V gives CDR1 LGHNA, CDR2 YNFKEQ. J gave up 8 bases and V 4 bases, and 1 base lay outside the gene matches. The length of the CDR3 is 12 residues. CDR3 loop: CASSPRGEKLFF. The CDR3 nucleotides read TGTGCCAGCAGCCCCAGGGGGGAAAAACTGTTTTTT.

V is TRBV13 and J is TRBJ1-2; TRBD1 agrees at 10 bases. V shed 4 bases, J shed 6 bases, and the junction held 2 bases outside the gene matches. The germline V gene encodes CDR1 PRHDT and CDR2 FYEKMQ (reference sequence). This CDR3 has 13 amino acids. DNA of the CDR3: TGTGCCAGCAGCTACGGGACAGGGGATGGCTACACCTTC. This gives the protein CASSYGTGDGYTF.

This sequence joins TRBV13 and TRBJ1-3, with D maybe TRBD1 (6 bases). Between the trimmed V and J ends, which lost 5 bases and 3 bases, there was a span of 8 bases. Germline loops: CDR1 PRHDT, CDR2 FYEKMQ (reference sequence). The CDR3 runs 13 residues. CDR3 loop: CASSHRVGNTIYF. In nucleotides, the CDR3 is TGTGCCAGCAGCCACAGGGTTGGAAACACCATATATTTT. Full variable domain (remainder filled in from reference TRBV13 and TRBJ1-3): AAGVIQSPRHLIKEKRETATLKCYPIPRHDTVYWYQQGPGQDPQFLISFYEKMQSDKGSIPDRFSAQQFSDYHSELNMSSLELGDSALYFCASSHRVGNTIYFGEGSWLTVV.

V and J are TRBV28 and TRBJ1-1, with D tentatively TRBD1 (5 bases). Trimming pared 10 bases from V and 5 bases from J, leaving 11 bases between. Germline V gene data show CDR1 as MDHEN and CDR2 as SYDVKM. The CDR3 has 11 amino acids. The CDR3 nucleotides read TGTGCCATTGGGCCAGGGACTGAAGCTTTCTTT. It is translated as CAIGPGTEAFF.

The chain recombines TRBV7-6 with TRBJ2-5, with D possibly being TRBD2 (5 bases). Germline V CDR1 and CDR2: SGHVS, FNYEAQ. Trimming shortened V by 5 bases and J by 7 bases, and 11 bases separated the two germline ends. The CDR3 has 12 residues. The CDR3, as DNA: TGTGCCAGCAGCGGACTTCAATGGACCCAGTACTTC. The encoded protein is CASSGLQWTQYF.

The chain has TRBV4-1 and TRBJ1-4; no clear D gene. V shed 1 base and J shed 8 bases, with 14 bases lying between them. This CDR3 spans 15 amino acids. Germline loops: CDR1 MGHRA, CDR2 YSYEKL. CDR3 residues: CASSQGMGVGEKLFF. In DNA, the CDR3 is TGCGCCAGCAGCCAAGGCATGGGTGTCGGAGAAAAACTGTTTTTT.

The CDR3 DNA sequence: TGTGCCAGCAGTACGGCCGGGACATACGTAAACGGGGAGCTGTTTTTT. Residues: CASSTAGTYVNGELFF. The gene calls are TRBV2 and TRBJ2-2; a possible D gene is TRBD1 (6 bases). This CDR3 has 16 residues. Germline CDR1 and CDR2: SNHLY and FYNNEI. Trimming removed 5 bases from V and 7 bases from J, with 20 bases in between.

The J gene is TRBJ2-1, the V gene TRBV2; 8 bases fit TRBD2. V was pared by 8 bases and J by 3 bases, with 3 bases of the junction left unmatched. The germline V gene encodes CDR1 SNHLY and CDR2 FYNNEI. The CDR3 totals 13 residues. The CDR3 protein is CASRGGNYNEQFF. CDR3 nucleotide sequence: TGTGCCAGCCGCGGGGGGAACTACAATGAGCAGTTCTTC.

CDR3 sequence: CASSFPPRTDTQYF. The CDR3 DNA is TGTGCCAGCAGCTTTCCACCCCGCACAGATACGCAGTATTTT. The V call is TRBV5-5, the J call TRBJ2-3; no firm D call. The CDR3 loop spans 14 amino acids. The V and J ends lost 2 bases and 1 base respectively, with 8 bases between them. The V gene's germline CDR1 is SGHKS and CDR2 YYEKEE (reference sequence).

In its sample, this clone was seen once. This rearrangement joins TRBV27 to TRBJ2-1, with 8 bases that match TRBD1. The CDR3 contains 16 residues. V was pared by 5 bases and J by 3 bases, with 9 bases of the junction left unmatched. The germline V gene encodes CDR1 MNHEY and CDR2 SMNVEV (reference sequence). The CDR3 region is CASSPRQGPNYNEQFF. The CDR3 DNA sequence: TGTGCCAGCAGTCCTCGACAGGGGCCGAACTACAATGAGCAGTTCTTC.